This T cell receptor (beta chain) originates from a study of human T cells and chemical hapten exposure. About the study: For the roughly 26-week duration of the study, patients were given weekly doses of diphenylcyclopropenone on the scalp. Study conclusions and caveats: Following DPC sensitization, TCRs present above 1 in 1000 frequency showed no change.

This clonotype was recorded a few times. Its antigen is unknown. Time point indicated: pre-sensitization, week 0. Documented treatment: therapeutic diphenylcyclopropenone sensitization with weekly scalp DPC. TCRdb reprocessed the RACE reads via MiXCR and lists one record per CDR3 protein. The top ten clones hold 13% to 15% of a sample with some 51,000 distinct CDR3 sequences, 9.4% of them seen once. The sample in question was whole blood, obtained in connection with sensitization to the hapten diphenylcyclopropenone (DPC). This receptor was taken from a middle-aged woman with alopecia areata. Some clones in this sample may be carry-over from other donors' samples.

The DNA for the CDR3 is TGTGCCAGCAGCCCCACGGGCGGGCATACGCAGTATTTT. This codes for CASSPTGGHTQYF. V gene TRBV11-3 combines with J gene TRBJ2-3, with D tentatively TRBD2 (5 bases). Germline CDR1 and CDR2: SGHNT and YENEEA. This CDR3 is 13 amino acids long. Trimming removed 5 bases from V and 7 bases from J, with 13 bases in between.